These 4 T cell receptor beta chains originate from one sample sequenced in a study of blood T cell repertoires in COVID-19. Sequenced by immunoSEQ multiplex PCR; TCRdb stores in-frame clones only, minus some. The repertoire holds approximately 75,000 clones, with nearly 90% as singletons. Sequenced material: peripheral blood. These TCRs come from a man aged 45-65 years with acute or convalescent COVID-19.

This clone was detected many times. This chain connects TRBV9 to TRBJ2-7; 9 bases are a match to TRBD1. J gave up 5 bases and V 3 bases, and 6 bases lay outside the gene matches. CDR1 and CDR2 (germline): SGDLS, YYNGEE. The CDR3 loop spans 14 amino acids. The CDR3 region has the DNA TGTGCCAGCAGCGCGGTGGACAGGGGCCACGAGCAGTACTTC. Its protein is CASSAVDRGHEQYF.

The V gene is TRBV24-1, the J gene TRBJ2-2; D is perhaps TRBD2 (6 bases). V shed 3 bases and J shed 6 bases, with 16 bases lying between them. This CDR3 has 16 residues. Germline V gene data show CDR1 as KGHDR and CDR2 as SFDVKD. The CDR3 coding sequence is TGTGCCACCAGTGATCTCGGGGGTGGGAAACCCGGGGAGCTGTTTTTT. Its protein product is CATSDLGGGKPGELFF.

A single count supports this clone. The chain links TRBV21-1 to TRBJ2-4; the table's TRBD1 call for D was not verified on the DNA. TRBV21-1 is a pseudogene. CDR3 size: 14 residues. This CDR3 is CASRPWAAKNIQYF. CDR3 DNA: TGTGCCAGCAGACCCTGGGCGGCCAAAAACATTCAGTACTTC.

This sequence joins TRBV9 and TRBJ2-7, with 13 bases that match TRBD2. The germline V gene has CDR1 SGDLS and CDR2 YYNGEE. V was pared by 0 bases and J by 3 bases, with 3 bases of the junction left unmatched. The CDR3 totals 16 residues. Here the CDR3 reads CASSVGGTSGDYEQYF. The CDR3 DNA reads as TGTGCCAGCAGCGTAGGTGGGACTAGCGGGGACTACGAGCAGTACTTC.